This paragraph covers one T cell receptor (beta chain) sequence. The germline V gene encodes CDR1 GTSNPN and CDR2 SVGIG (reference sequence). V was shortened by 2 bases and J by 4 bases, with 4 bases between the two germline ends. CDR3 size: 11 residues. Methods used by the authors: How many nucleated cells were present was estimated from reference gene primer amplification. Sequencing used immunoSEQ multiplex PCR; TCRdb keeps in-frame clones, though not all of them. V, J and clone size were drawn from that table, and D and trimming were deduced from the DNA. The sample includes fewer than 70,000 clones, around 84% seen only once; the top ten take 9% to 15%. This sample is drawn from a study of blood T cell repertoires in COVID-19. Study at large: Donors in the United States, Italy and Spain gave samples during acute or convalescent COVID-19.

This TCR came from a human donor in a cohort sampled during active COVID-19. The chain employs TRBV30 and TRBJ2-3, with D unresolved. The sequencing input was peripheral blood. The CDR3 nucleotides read TGTGCCTGGAGTCCGGCAGATACGCAGTATTTT. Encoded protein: CAWSPADTQYF.